The sequence of this T cell receptor beta chain was determined in a study of control samples from healthy donors and cancer patients. V lost 3 bases and J 2 bases, leaving 8 bases between the germline ends. The germline V gene encodes CDR1 MNHNS and CDR2 SASEGT. The CDR3 extends over 15 amino acids. Profiling relied on immunoSEQ multiplex PCR, and the TCRdb table lists in-frame clones only, not all of them. Of 160,000 or so clones detected, over 90% appear once; the ten largest clones hold over 1%. The V call is TRBV6-1, the J call TRBJ2-6; a possible D gene is TRBD1 (6 bases). Sample: blood. The sequence came from a woman aged 25 to 39 in good health. CDR3 nucleotide sequence: TGTGCCAGCAGTGAGGGGGCCACTGGGGCCAACGTCCTGACTTTC. It is translated as CASSEGATGANVLTF.